These 24 T cell receptor beta chains came from one sample sequenced in a study of T-cell reconstitution after alpha-beta-depleted transplantation in children (dated by TCRdb to the mid-2010s). The receptor library was made with PCR. The instrument given in TCRdb is Illumina HiSeq 2500. Molecular barcoding was employed in the preparation of TCR libraries, with unique molecular identifiers being used to normalize TCRbeta repertoire quantification. TCRdb redid the processing of the public reads, applying fastp at Q25 and MiXCR, and retained in-frame beta chains. CDR3 protein duplicates are merged, each entry listing the most common genes and DNA. The sample table contains some 600,000 distinct CDR3 sequences; only one count was recorded for roughly 15% of them. In total, the top ten clones hold approximately 1% of the sample. Material: PBMCs from the stem cell graft donor, obtained from the stem cell graft. The receptors were sampled from a human donor who donated a stem cell graft to a child with acute myeloid leukemia.

The rearrangement joins TRBV7-9 to TRBJ2-7, with TRBD2 identical over 7 bases. CDR3 length: 13 amino acids. The germline V gene encodes CDR1 SEHNR and CDR2 FQNEAQ (reference sequence). Germline trimming cut 2 bases from V and 7 bases from J; bases unmatched to any gene: 5. The CDR3 loop is CASSLTSGDEQYF. The CDR3 DNA reads TGTGCCAGCAGCTTAACCAGCGGGGATGAGCAGTACTTC.

The chain links TRBV5-1 to TRBJ1-1; a possible D gene is TRBD1 (5 bases). Germline CDR1 is SGHRS and CDR2 is YFSETQ. Trimming removed 7 bases from V and 0 bases from J, with 19 bases in between. The CDR3 has 16 residues. The CDR3 coding sequence is TGCGCCAGCGGCCCTACCAGAGGGGACCTGAACACTGAAGCTTTCTTT. Translating it yields CASGPTRGDLNTEAFF.

J is TRBJ1-1 and V is TRBV12-5; maybe TRBD1 (6 bases). CDR1 and CDR2 (germline): LGHNT, FRNRAP. This CDR3 is built from 15 residues. Trimming removed 3 bases at V and 0 bases at J, with 11 bases between. The DNA of the CDR3 is TGTGCTAGTGGTTTCACCGGGACATTGAACACTGAAGCTTTCTTT. Protein: CASGFTGTLNTEAFF.

This clonotype showed up many times. The chain combines TRBV12-3 or TRBV12-4 with TRBJ1-1; 11 nucleotides agree with TRBD1. The trim removed 1 base at V and 1 base at J, leaving 5 bases unmatched. The CDR3 has 17 amino acids. CDR3 sequence reads: CASSLGTGGGRNTEAFF. The CDR3 coding sequence is TGTGCCAGCAGTTTAGGGACAGGGGGCGGTCGGAACACTGAAGCTTTCTTT.

This clonotype was observed many times. The rearrangement joins TRBV7-2 to TRBJ2-7; possible D gene TRBD2, 7 bases. Germline values: CDR1 SGHTA, CDR2 FQGNSA. V shed 3 bases and J shed 0 bases, with 12 bases lying between them. The CDR3 totals 15 residues. The CDR3: CASSFGGLPSYEQYF. CDR3 nucleotides: TGTGCCAGCAGCTTCGGGGGGCTCCCCTCCTACGAGCAGTACTTC.

This clonotype was observed at least ten times. The chain joins TRBV20-1 to TRBJ1-6; 7 bases are shared with TRBD1. Trimming at V came to 6 bases and at J to 9 bases, leaving 11 bases not matched to a gene. This CDR3 comprises 14 residues. Germline V gene sequence: CDR1 DFQATT, CDR2 SNEGSKA (reference sequence). In DNA, the CDR3 is TGCAGTGCACACGGGGACAGCCTAATTTCACCCCTCCACTTT. It yields the protein CSAHGDSLISPLHF.

This clonotype was detected only a few times. The gene calls are TRBV4-2 and TRBJ1-2; 7 bases are shared with TRBD1. Germline assignment: CDR1 LGHNA and CDR2 YNFKEQ. The CDR3 length is 17 residues. After removal of 4 bases from V and 8 bases from J, the junction contained 19 bases not matched to a gene. This CDR3 reads CASSPQMETGIARGYTF. CDR3 coding DNA: TGTGCCAGCAGCCCACAGATGGAGACAGGGATCGCAAGGGGCTACACCTTC.

This clonotype was counted many times. V gene TRBV5-1 combines with J gene TRBJ1-1; 9 positions match TRBD1. This CDR3 comprises 15 residues. The V segment lost 5 bases and the J segment 5 bases; nucleotides outside the gene matches: 10. CDR1 and CDR2 (germline): SGHRS, YFSETQ. CDR3 in DNA: TGCGCCAGCAGGTCCACAGGGGGCGCGGGAACTGAAGCTTTCTTT. Its protein product is CASRSTGGAGTEAFF.

There are many counts of this clonotype. J is TRBJ2-5 and V is TRBV24-1, with 11 bases identical to TRBD1. The germline gives CDR1 KGHDR, CDR2 SFDVKD. The CDR3 is 15 residues long. Trimming took 4 bases from V and 4 from J; bases not matched to a gene: 4. The CDR3 sequence is CATSESGQGGETQYF. The DNA for the CDR3 is TGTGCCACCAGTGAGTCGGGACAGGGGGGAGAGACCCAGTACTTC.

The J gene is TRBJ2-5, the V gene TRBV7-9; a possible D gene is TRBD2 (5 bases). The CDR3 spans 14 residues. V lost 2 bases and J 3 bases, leaving 10 bases between the germline ends. Germline CDR1 reads SEHNR; CDR2 reads FQNEAQ (reference sequence). CDR3 DNA: TGTGCCAGCAGCTTAAACCAGAGGGAAGAGACCCAGTACTTC. It codes for CASSLNQREETQYF.

This clonotype was observed a handful of times. The chain links TRBV12-3 or TRBV12-4 to TRBJ2-7; 7 bases are shared with TRBD2. Trimming removed 1 base from V and 2 bases from J; junction bases left unmatched: 5. The CDR3 totals 15 residues. CDR3 bases: TGTGCCAGCAGTTTAGATCCCGGGAGGACCTACGAGCAGTACTTC. Its translation is CASSLDPGRTYEQYF.

The V and J genes are TRBV12-3 or TRBV12-4 and TRBJ1-2; D is unclear. This CDR3 is built from 13 residues. V shed 3 bases and J shed 8 bases, with 13 bases lying between them. The chain's CDR3 is CASSLRFRSGYTF. CDR3 sequence (DNA): TGTGCCAGCAGTTTGCGGTTCCGCTCGGGCTACACCTTC.

The table lists this clonotype with many counts. This chain connects TRBV7-3 to TRBJ2-2; D call uncertain. The CDR3 consists of 13 residues. V was pared by 4 bases and J by 7 bases, with 10 bases between. CDR1 is SGHTA, CDR2 FQGTGA, per germline. CDR3 region: CASSSDLSGELFF. The CDR3 coding sequence is TGTGCCAGCAGCTCCGACTTGAGCGGGGAGCTGTTTTTT.

The gene calls are TRBV24-1 and TRBJ2-2; 7 nucleotides align to TRBD1. The CDR3 extends over 14 amino acids. J gave up 5 bases and V 12 bases, and 11 bases lay outside the gene matches. Germline CDR1 reads KGHDR; CDR2 reads SFDVKD. This chain's CDR3 is CAASRGQRTGELFF. In DNA, the CDR3 is TGTGCCGCGAGTAGGGGGCAACGAACCGGGGAGCTGTTTTTT.

This clonotype has more than one count but fewer than ten. This chain connects TRBV5-6 to TRBJ2-3, with 9 nucleotides matching TRBD1. V lost 4 bases and J lost 3; bases outside the gene matches: 9. The germline V gene encodes CDR1 SGHDT and CDR2 YYEEEE. The CDR3 covers 16 residues. The CDR3 sequence is CASSTRTGVRTDTQYF. The DNA of the CDR3 is TGTGCCAGCAGCACAAGGACAGGGGTGCGTACAGATACGCAGTATTTT.

In this sample, this clonotype turned up many times. The genes are TRBV20-1 and TRBJ2-1, with D perhaps matching TRBD1 (6 bases). V was cut by 0 bases and J by 7 bases, with 19 bases left in between. The germline CDR1 and CDR2 sequences are DFQATT and SNEGSKA (reference sequence). This CDR3 is 16 amino acids long. As DNA, the CDR3 is TGCAGTGCTAGAGATCGAGTGGGGGCGGCGTTAAATGAGCAGTTCTTC. Its translation is CSARDRVGAALNEQFF.

The gene calls are TRBV3-1 and TRBJ1-1; a weak D match, TRBD1 (5 bases). Germline V lookup: CDR1 LGHDT, CDR2 YNNKEL (reference sequence). The CDR3 extends over 13 amino acids. V shed 0 bases and J shed 11 bases, with 13 bases lying between them. CDR3 residues: CASSQDGTQRAFF. CDR3 sequence (DNA): TGTGCCAGCAGCCAAGATGGGACTCAACGGGCTTTCTTT. The entire variable domain, with the rest obtained from reference TRBV3-1 and TRBJ1-1, is as follows: DTAVSQTPKYLVTQMGNDKSIKCEQNLGHDTMYWYKQDSKKFLKIMFSYNNKELIINETVPNRFSPKSPDKAHLNLHINSLELGDSAVYFCASSQDGTQRAFFGQGTRLTVV.

This chain connects TRBV29-1 to TRBJ2-3; D may be TRBD1 (7 bases). The CDR3 length is 13 residues. V dropped 7 bases and J dropped 5 bases, with 16 bases sitting between them. The germline CDR1 and CDR2 sequences are SQVTM and ANQGSEA. DNA for the CDR3: TGCAGCGCGATTAACCAGGGGGGAGATACGCAGTATTTT. Translated: CSAINQGGDTQYF.

The chain employs TRBV12-3 or TRBV12-4 and TRBJ1-2; TRBD1 agrees at 7 bases. The ends lost 3 bases at V and 2 bases at J; junction bases unmatched: 3. The CDR3 has 14 amino acids. The CDR3 protein is CASSFPGQNYGYTF. The CDR3, as DNA: TGTGCCAGCAGTTTTCCGGGACAGAACTATGGCTACACCTTC.

This clonotype was counted only a few times. The CDR3 nucleotides are TGTGCCAGCAGCTTAGATGCGGGGCGTAGCACAGATACGCAGTATTTT. Translation gives CASSLDAGRSTDTQYF. The chain is built from TRBV11-1 and TRBJ2-3, with TRBD2 as a possible D gene (6 bases). This CDR3 contains 16 residues. V lost 1 base and J lost 0, with 11 bases in between. The germline V gene has CDR1 SGHAT and CDR2 FQDESV (reference sequence).

This clonotype was picked up many times. The chain combines TRBV6-6 with TRBJ2-2, with no clear D. Germline CDR1 MNHNY, CDR2 SVGAGI (reference sequence). The CDR3 is made up of 10 amino acids. V lost 10 bases to trimming and J lost 7 bases, with 7 bases between them. The CDR3 nucleotides are TGTGCCACCCTCTACGGGGAGCTGTTTTTT. Protein: CATLYGELFF.

V gene TRBV15 combines with J gene TRBJ2-5; tentative D call: TRBD1 (5 bases). The V end was cut by 0 bases, the J end by 5 bases, with 13 bases between. CDR1 is LNHNV, CDR2 YYDKDF, per germline (reference sequence). This CDR3 has 15 amino acids. The CDR3 DNA follows: TGTGCCACCAGCAGAGATAGTATACAGGTGGAGACCCAGTACTTC. The encoded protein is CATSRDSIQVETQYF.

The J gene is TRBJ2-4, the V gene TRBV5-5; a possible D gene is TRBD1 (5 bases). Germline V gives CDR1 SGHKS, CDR2 YYEKEE (reference sequence). CDR3 length: 16 residues. Trimming removed 5 bases at V and 0 bases at J, with 15 bases between. In DNA form, the CDR3 reads TGTGCCAGCAGGTTGACAGAGAGTGGAGCCAAAAACATTCAGTACTTC. It yields the protein CASRLTESGAKNIQYF.

This clonotype was seen more than once but under ten times. V usage is TRBV20-1 and J usage is TRBJ2-5; TRBD2 agrees at 9 bases. Trimming took 0 bases from V and 4 from J; bases not matched to a gene: 6. In germline, CDR1 is DFQATT, CDR2 SNEGSKA (reference sequence). This CDR3 contains 15 residues. The CDR3 DNA sequence: TGCAGTGCTAGAGATCTAGCGGGGTTACGAGAGACCCAGTACTTC. Protein sequence: CSARDLAGLRETQYF.